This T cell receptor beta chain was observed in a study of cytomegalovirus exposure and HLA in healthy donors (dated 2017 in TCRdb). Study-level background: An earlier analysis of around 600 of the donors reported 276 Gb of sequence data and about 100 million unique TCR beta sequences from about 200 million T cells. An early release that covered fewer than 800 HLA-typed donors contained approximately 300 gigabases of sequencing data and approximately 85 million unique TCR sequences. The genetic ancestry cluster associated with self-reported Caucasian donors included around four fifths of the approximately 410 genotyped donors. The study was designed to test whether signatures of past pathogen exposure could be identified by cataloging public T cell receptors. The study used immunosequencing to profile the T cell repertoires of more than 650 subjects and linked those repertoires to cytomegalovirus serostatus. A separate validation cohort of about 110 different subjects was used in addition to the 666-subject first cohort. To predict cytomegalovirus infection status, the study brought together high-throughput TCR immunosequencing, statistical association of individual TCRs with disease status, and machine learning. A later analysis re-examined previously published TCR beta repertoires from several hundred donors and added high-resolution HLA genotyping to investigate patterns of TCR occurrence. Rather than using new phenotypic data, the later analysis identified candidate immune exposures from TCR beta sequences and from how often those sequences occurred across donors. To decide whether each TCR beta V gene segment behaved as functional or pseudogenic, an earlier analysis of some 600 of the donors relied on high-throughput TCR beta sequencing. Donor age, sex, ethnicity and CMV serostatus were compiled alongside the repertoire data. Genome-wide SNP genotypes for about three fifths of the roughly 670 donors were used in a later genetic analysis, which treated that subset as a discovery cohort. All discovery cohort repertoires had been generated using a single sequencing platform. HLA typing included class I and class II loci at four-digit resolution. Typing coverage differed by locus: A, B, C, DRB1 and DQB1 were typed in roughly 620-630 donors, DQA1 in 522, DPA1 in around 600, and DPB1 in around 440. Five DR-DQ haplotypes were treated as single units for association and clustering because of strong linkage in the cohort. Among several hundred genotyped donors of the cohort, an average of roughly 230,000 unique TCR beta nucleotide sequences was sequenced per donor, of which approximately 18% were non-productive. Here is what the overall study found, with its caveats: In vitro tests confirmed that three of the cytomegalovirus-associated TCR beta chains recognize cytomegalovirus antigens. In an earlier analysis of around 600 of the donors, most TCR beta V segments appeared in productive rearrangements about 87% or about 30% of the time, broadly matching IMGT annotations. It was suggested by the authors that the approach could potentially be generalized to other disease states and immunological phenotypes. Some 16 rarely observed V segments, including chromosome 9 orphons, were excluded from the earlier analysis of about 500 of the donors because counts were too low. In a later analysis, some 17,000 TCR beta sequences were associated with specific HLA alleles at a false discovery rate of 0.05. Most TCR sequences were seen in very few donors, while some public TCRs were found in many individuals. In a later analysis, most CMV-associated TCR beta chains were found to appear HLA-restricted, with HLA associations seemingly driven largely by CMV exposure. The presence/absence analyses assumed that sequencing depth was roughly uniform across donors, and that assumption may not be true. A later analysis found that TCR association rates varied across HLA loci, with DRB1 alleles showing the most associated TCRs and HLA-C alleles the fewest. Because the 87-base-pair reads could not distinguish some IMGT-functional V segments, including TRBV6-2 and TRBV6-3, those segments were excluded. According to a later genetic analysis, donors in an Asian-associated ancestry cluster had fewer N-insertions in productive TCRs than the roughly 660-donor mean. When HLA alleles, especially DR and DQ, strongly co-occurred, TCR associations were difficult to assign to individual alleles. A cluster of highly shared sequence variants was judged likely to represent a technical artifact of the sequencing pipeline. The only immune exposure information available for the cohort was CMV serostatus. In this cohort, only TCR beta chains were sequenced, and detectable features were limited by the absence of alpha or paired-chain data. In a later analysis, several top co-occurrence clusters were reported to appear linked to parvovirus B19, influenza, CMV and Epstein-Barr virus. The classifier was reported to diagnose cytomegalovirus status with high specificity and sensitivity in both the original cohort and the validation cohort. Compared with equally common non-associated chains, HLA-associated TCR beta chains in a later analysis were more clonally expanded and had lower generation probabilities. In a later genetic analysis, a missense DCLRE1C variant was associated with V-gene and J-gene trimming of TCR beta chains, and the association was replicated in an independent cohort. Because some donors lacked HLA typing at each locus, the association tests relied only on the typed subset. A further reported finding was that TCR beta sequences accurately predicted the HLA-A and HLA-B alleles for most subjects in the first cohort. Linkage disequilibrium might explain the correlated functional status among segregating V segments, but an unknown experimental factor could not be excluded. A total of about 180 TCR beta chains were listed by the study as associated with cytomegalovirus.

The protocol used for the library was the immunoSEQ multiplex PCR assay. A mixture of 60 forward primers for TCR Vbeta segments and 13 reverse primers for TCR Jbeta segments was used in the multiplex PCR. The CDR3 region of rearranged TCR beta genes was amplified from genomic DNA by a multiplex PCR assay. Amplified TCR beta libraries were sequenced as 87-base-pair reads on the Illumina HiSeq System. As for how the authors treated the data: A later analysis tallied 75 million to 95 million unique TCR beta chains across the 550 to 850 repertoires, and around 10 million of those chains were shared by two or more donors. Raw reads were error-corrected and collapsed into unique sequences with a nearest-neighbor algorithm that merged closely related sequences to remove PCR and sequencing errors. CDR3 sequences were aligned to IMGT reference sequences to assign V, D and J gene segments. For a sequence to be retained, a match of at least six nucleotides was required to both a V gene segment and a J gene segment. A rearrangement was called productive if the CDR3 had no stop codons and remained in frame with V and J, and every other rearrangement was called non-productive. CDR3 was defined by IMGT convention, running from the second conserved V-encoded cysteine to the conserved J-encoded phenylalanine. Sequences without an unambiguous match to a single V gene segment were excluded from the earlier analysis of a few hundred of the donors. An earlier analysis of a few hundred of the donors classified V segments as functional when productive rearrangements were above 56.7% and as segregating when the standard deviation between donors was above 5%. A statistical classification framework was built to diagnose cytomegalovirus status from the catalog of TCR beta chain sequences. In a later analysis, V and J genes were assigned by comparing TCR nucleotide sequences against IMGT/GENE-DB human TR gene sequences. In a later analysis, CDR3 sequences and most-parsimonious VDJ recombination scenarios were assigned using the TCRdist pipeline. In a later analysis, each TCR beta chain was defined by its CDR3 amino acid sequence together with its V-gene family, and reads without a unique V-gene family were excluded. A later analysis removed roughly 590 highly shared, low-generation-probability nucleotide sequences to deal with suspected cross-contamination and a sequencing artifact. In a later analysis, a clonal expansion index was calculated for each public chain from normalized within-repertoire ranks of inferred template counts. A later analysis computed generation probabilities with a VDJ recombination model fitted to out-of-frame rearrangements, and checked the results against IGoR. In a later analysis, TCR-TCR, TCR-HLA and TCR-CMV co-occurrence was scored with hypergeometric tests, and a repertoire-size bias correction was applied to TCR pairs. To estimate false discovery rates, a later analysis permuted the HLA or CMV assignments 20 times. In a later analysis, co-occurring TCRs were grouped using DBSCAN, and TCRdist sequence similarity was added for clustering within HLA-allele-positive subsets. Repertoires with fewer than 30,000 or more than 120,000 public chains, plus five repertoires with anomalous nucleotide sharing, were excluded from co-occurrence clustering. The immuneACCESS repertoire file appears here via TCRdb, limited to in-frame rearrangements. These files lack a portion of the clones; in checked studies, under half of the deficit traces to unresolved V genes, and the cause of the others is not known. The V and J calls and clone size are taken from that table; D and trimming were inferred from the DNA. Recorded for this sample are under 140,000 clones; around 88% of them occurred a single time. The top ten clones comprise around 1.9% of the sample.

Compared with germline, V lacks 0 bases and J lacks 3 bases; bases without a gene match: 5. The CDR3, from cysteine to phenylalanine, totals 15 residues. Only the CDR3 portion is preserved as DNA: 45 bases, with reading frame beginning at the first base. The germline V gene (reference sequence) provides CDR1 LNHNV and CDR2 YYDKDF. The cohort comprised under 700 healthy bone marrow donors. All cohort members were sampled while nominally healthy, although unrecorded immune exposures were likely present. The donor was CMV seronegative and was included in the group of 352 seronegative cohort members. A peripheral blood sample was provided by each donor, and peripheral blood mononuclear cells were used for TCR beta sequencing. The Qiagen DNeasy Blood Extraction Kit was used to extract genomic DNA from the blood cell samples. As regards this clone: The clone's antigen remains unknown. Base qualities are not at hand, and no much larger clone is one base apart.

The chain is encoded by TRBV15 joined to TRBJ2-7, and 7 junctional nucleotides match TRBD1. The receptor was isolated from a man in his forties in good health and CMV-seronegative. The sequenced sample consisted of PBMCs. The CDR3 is CATSREKTGFYEQYF. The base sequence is TGTGCCACCAGCAGAGAGAAGACAGGGTTCTACGAGCAGTACTTC.